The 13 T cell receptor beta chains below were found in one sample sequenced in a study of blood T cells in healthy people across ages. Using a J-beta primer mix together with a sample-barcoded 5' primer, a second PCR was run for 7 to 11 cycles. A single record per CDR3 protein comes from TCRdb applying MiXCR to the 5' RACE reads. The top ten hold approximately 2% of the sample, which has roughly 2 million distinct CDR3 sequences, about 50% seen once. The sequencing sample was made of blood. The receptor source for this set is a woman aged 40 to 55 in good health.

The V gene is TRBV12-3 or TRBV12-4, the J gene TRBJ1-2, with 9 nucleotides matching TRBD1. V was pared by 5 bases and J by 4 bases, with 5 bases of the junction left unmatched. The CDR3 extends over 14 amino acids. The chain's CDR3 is CASSQQQGAYGYTF. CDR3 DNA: TGTGCCAGCAGTCAACAACAGGGGGCCTATGGCTACACCTTC.

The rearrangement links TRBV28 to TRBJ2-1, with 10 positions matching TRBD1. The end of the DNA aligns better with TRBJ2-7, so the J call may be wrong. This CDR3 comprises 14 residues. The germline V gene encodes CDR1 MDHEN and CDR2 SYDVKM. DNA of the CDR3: TGTGCCAGCAGAGACGGGACAGGGGTCTACGAGCAGTACTTC. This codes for CASRDGTGVYEQYF.

CDR3 amino acids: CASSYGTDSNTEAFF. CDR3 DNA sequence: TGTGCCAGCAGTTACGGGACAGACTCGAACACTGAAGCTTTCTTT. This chain joins TRBV27 and TRBJ1-1; TRBD1 matches 7 bases. V lost 4 bases and J lost 1; bases outside the gene matches: 6. The germline CDR1 and CDR2 sequences are MNHEY and SMNVEV (reference sequence). CDR3 length: 15 amino acids.

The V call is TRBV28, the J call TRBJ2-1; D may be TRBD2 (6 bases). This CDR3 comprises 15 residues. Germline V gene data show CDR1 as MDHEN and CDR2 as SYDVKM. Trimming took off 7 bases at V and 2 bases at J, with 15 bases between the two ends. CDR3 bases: TGTGCCAGCACCACCCGGCGGAGGGCCTACAATGAGCAGTTCTTC. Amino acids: CASTTRRRAYNEQFF.

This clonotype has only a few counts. CDR3: CSAIDRSPYEQYF. In DNA form, the CDR3 reads TGCAGTGCTATTGACAGGTCCCCCTACGAGCAGTACTTC. The chain uses TRBV20-1 and TRBJ2-7; possibly TRBD1 for D (6 bases). Germline CDR1 DFQATT, CDR2 SNEGSKA (reference sequence). The V gene lost 4 bases and the J gene lost 2 bases, with 12 bases spanning the gap. This CDR3 contains 13 residues.

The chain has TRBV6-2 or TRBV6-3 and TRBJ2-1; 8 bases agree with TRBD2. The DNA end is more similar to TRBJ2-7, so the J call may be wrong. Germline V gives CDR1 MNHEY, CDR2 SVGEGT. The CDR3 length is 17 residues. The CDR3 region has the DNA TGTGCCAGCAGCCCGACCTGGCGGGGGGTCACCTACAATGAGCAGTACTTC. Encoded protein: CASSPTWRGVTYNEQYF.

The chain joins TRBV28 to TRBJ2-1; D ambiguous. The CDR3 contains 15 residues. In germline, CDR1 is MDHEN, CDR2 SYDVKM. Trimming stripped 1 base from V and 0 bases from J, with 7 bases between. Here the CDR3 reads CASSLYVSSYNEQFF. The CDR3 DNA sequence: TGTGCCAGCAGTTTATATGTCTCCTCCTACAATGAGCAGTTCTTC.

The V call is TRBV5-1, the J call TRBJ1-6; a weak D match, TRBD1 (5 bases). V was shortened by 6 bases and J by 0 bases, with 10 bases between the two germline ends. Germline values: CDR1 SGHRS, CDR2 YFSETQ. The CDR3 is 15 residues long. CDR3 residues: CASTRGGSYNSPLHF. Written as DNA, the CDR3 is TGCGCCAGCACGCGCGGGGGCTCCTATAATTCACCCCTCCACTTT. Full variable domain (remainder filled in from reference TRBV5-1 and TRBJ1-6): KAGVTQTPRYLIKTRGQQVTLSCSPISGHRSVSWYQQTPGQGLQFLFEYFSETQRNKGNFPGRFSGRQFSNSRSEMNVSTLELGDSALYLCASTRGGSYNSPLHFGNGTRLTVT.

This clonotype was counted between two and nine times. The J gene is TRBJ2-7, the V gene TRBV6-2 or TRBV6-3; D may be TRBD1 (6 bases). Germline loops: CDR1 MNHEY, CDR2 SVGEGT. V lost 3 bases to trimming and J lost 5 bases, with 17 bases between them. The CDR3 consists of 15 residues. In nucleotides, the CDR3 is TGTGCCAGCAGTTATCGAGGGGGTAGTCGCAACGAGCAGTACTTC. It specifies CASSYRGGSRNEQYF.

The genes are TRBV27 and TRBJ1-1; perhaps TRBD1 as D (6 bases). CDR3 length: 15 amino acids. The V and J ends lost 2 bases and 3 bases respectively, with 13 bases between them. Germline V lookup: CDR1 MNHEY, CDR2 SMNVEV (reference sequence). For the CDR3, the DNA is TGTGCCAGCAGTTTAAACACAGGGAAGGACACTGAAGCTTTCTTT. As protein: CASSLNTGKDTEAFF.

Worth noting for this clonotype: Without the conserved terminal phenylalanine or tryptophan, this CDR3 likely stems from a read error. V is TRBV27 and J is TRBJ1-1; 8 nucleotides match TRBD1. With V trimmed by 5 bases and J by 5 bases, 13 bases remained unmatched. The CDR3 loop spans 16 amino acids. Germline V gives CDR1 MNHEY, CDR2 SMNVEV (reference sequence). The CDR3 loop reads CASSPRAGGKDTEAFL. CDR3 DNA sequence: TGTGCCAGCAGTCCCCGGGCAGGGGGCAAGGATACTGAAGCTTTCTTA.

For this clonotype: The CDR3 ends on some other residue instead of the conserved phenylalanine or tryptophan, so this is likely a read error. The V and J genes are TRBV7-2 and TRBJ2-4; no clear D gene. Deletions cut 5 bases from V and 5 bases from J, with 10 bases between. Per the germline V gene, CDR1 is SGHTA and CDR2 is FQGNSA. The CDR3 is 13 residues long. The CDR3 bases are TGTGCCAGCAGCCAGGCCCCCGAAAACATTCAGTACTCC. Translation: CASSQAPENIQYS.

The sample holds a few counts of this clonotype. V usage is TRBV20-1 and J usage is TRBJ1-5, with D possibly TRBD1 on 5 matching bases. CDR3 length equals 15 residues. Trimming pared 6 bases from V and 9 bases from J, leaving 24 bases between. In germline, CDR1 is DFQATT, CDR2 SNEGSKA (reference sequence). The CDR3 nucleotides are TGCAGTGCAACCGCGGGGGGACTGACACTATCGCCCCAGCATTTT. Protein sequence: CSATAGGLTLSPQHF.